These 8 T cell receptor beta chains came from one sample sequenced in a study of follicular helper T cells after annual influenza vaccination. Assay: immunoSEQ multiplex PCR; the TCRdb copy retains only in-frame clones and omits some. The sample yields more than 8,000 clones, 82% seen once. As for time point: 2015-2016 season, pre-vaccination. The input for sequencing was CXCR5+ CD38- circulating T follicular helper cells from blood, taken on the day of influenza vaccination. The subset denotes: circulating Tfh, non-naive CD4+CXCR5+PD-1+ (ICOS+CD38+ or ICOS-CD38-). These receptors came from an adult who received the influenza vaccine.

This clone was counted a single time. V and J are TRBV25-1 and TRBJ1-3; D not resolved. Trimming pared 6 bases from V and 1 base from J, leaving 10 bases between. The CDR3 is 14 amino acids. Germline V gene sequence: CDR1 MGHDK, CDR2 SYGVNS. The CDR3 spells CASRKTGSGNTIYF. Written as DNA, the CDR3 is TGTGCCAGCAGGAAAACGGGGTCTGGAAACACCATATATTTT. Complete variable domain (other parts from reference TRBV25-1 and TRBJ1-3): EADIYQTPRYLVIGTGKKITLECSQTMGHDKMYWYQQDPGMELHLIHYSYGVNSTEKGDLSSESTVSRIRTEHFPLTLESARPSHTSQYLCASRKTGSGNTIYFGEGSWLTVV.

The chain recombines TRBV28 with TRBJ1-4; TRBD1 matches 8 bases. The CDR3 consists of 15 residues. Germline CDR1 reads MDHEN; CDR2 reads SYDVKM. With 4 bases clipped from V and 7 bases from J, the junction kept 8 bases outside the gene matches. The CDR3 nucleotides read TGTGCCAGCAGTTCTGGGACAGGATGGAGTGAAAAACTGTTTTTT. Protein product: CASSSGTGWSEKLFF.

The chain uses TRBV5-1 and TRBJ2-1; 10 bases fit TRBD1. This CDR3 region has 16 residues. Trimming removed 0 bases from V and 5 bases from J; junction bases left unmatched: 5. Germline V gene data show CDR1 as SGHRS and CDR2 as YFSETQ. The CDR3 DNA follows: TGCGCCAGCAGCTTGGGGGTGGGACAGGGGAACAATGAGCAGTTCTTC. Amino acid sequence: CASSLGVGQGNNEQFF.

The J gene is TRBJ2-3, the V gene TRBV7-9; TRBD2 agrees at 14 bases. The CDR3 runs to 18 residues. Trimming at V came to 3 bases and at J to 5 bases, leaving 10 bases not matched to a gene. CDR1 is SEHNR and CDR2 is FQNEAQ in the germline V gene (reference sequence). The CDR3 loop reads CASSLGRSGLAGEDTQYF. The CDR3 coding sequence is TGTGCCAGCAGCTTGGGGCGATCGGGACTAGCGGGAGAAGATACGCAGTATTTT.

The J gene is TRBJ1-1, the V gene TRBV29-1; 7 bases map to TRBD1. V shed 5 bases and J 11 bases; nucleotides not matched to a gene: 11. The CDR3 has 12 residues. CDR1 is SQVTM, CDR2 ANQGSEA, per germline. DNA of the CDR3: TGCAGCGTTAGTGACAGGGAGGGTGTGGCTTTCTTT. This sequence encodes CSVSDREGVAFF.

The rearrangement uses TRBV28 and TRBJ1-1; the D gene is possibly TRBD1 (5 bases). This CDR3 contains 11 residues. V was cut by 10 bases and J by 5 bases, with 11 bases left in between. CDR1 and CDR2 from the germline V gene are MDHEN and SYDVKM. The CDR3 DNA follows: TGTGCCATCCGGTGGGGGACTGAAGCTTTCTTT. Translating gives CAIRWGTEAFF.

This clone was counted only a few times. The chain couples TRBV30 to TRBJ2-5; a weak D match, TRBD1 (5 bases). V was pared by 1 base and J by 7 bases, with 10 bases between. The CDR3 is made up of 12 amino acids. Germline V lookup: CDR1 GTSNPN, CDR2 SVGIG (reference sequence). This CDR3 reads CAWSGTQRTQYF. The CDR3 DNA reads as TGTGCCTGGAGTGGGACACAACGGACCCAGTACTTC.

The rearrangement links TRBV29-1 to TRBJ2-5; D may be TRBD2 (7 bases). Trimming shortened V by 6 bases and J by 0 bases, and 14 bases separated the two germline ends. CDR1 and CDR2 (germline): SQVTM, ANQGSEA. This CDR3 spans 14 amino acids. CDR3 coding DNA: TGCAGCGTCGGAGGGGGGGCGAACCAAGAGACCCAGTACTTC. Protein sequence: CSVGGGANQETQYF. The full variable domain, with the rest looked up from reference TRBV29-1 and TRBJ2-5, is SAVISQKPSRDICQRGTSLTIQCQVDSQVTMMFWYRQQPGQSLTLIATANQGSEATYESGFVIDKFPISRPNLTFSTLTVSNMSPEDSSIYLCSVGGGANQETQYFGPGTRLLVL.